The 18 T cell receptor beta chains reported below all come from one sample, sequenced in a study of T cells in Graves' hyperthyroidism and ophthalmopathy. RNA transcripts were the template for amplifying TCR beta CDR3 regions. First-round RT-PCR of the TCR CDR3 relied on the HTBI primer set. MiXCR was run by TCRdb on the multiplex PCR reads, yielding one entry per CDR3 protein. The sample yields fewer than 400,000 distinct CDR3 sequences, about 14% seen once. The sample consisted of blood. These receptors originate from a middle-aged man with Graves' ophthalmopathy.

This clonotype was detected only a few times. The gene calls are TRBV4-2 and TRBJ2-1; no clear D gene. Germline lookup yields CDR1 LGHNA and CDR2 YNFKEQ. This CDR3 is 16 amino acids long. The germline V and J ends were trimmed by 2 bases and 5 bases, with 16 bases remaining between them. The CDR3 reads CASSQNSLQFHNEQFF. For the CDR3, the DNA is TGTGCCAGCAGCCAAAATTCCCTCCAGTTCCACAATGAGCAGTTCTTC.

This chain joins TRBV5-1 and TRBJ2-7, with 13 bases lining up with TRBD2. The CDR3 has 16 residues. Per the germline V gene, CDR1 is SGHRS and CDR2 is YFSETQ. Losses at the gene ends were 4 bases for V and 2 bases for J; bases not matched to a gene: 6. CDR3 sequence (DNA): TGCGCCAGCAGCAGGGGACTAGCGGGAAACCCCTACGAGCAGTACTTC. Its protein is CASSRGLAGNPYEQYF.

The table lists this clonotype with many counts. Here the CDR3 reads CASSYGTDSGSAFF. The CDR3 DNA sequence: TGTGCCAGCAGTTACGGGACGGACAGTGGTTCGGCTTTCTTT. The chain recombines TRBV6-6 with TRBJ1-1; D perhaps matches TRBD1 (6 bases). With 2 bases removed from V and 11 bases from J, the gap between germline ends came to 18 bases. This CDR3 is built from 14 residues. Per the germline V gene, CDR1 is MNHNY and CDR2 is SVGAGI (reference sequence).

This clonotype was picked up a small number of times. The CDR3 sequence is CASSLYRYQETQYF. For the CDR3, the DNA is TGTGCCAGCAGCTTATACCGGTACCAAGAGACCCAGTACTTC. This chain joins TRBV7-2 and TRBJ2-5; D is unclear. CDR1 SGHTA and CDR2 FQGNSA come from the germline V gene. V lost 2 bases, J lost 0 bases, and 7 bases lay in between. This CDR3 has 14 amino acids.

This clonotype came up many times. The V gene is TRBV29-1, the J gene TRBJ1-1, with a tentative D call TRBD1 (5 bases). Germline V lookup: CDR1 SQVTM, CDR2 ANQGSEA. The CDR3 consists of 12 residues. V gave up 4 bases and J gave up 5 bases, with 11 bases separating them. The CDR3 region has the DNA TGCAGCGTTGCCTTCGAGGGGACTGAAGCTTTCTTT. It specifies CSVAFEGTEAFF.

This clonotype was seen a handful of times. The V and J genes are TRBV20-1 and TRBJ2-4; 9 bases line up with TRBD2. Germline V CDR1 and CDR2: DFQATT, SNEGSKA (reference sequence). V shed 3 bases and J 7 bases; nucleotides not matched to a gene: 10. CDR3 length: 15 amino acids. The CDR3 sequence: CSARGLSGSKNIQYF. The CDR3 DNA sequence: TGCAGTGCTAGGGGGCTTAGCGGGAGTAAGAACATTCAGTACTTC.

This chain joins TRBV27 and TRBJ1-4; D not resolved. Per the germline V gene, CDR1 is MNHEY and CDR2 is SMNVEV (reference sequence). Deletions cut 10 bases from V and 7 bases from J, with 19 bases between. CDR3 length: 14 residues. Here the CDR3 DNA reads TGTGCCACCCGGACGGAAAGGTTAGGTGAAAAACTGTTTTTT. This sequence encodes CATRTERLGEKLFF.

This clonotype was seen ten or more times. This chain links TRBV11-2 with TRBJ1-1; D ambiguous. Looked up from germline, CDR1 is SGHAT and CDR2 is FQNNGV. The CDR3 totals 12 residues. With 4 bases removed from V and 11 bases from J, the gap between germline ends came to 14 bases. The CDR3 sequence is CASSSMGSWAFF. CDR3 DNA sequence: TGTGCCAGCAGCTCCATGGGCAGCTGGGCTTTCTTT. The complete variable domain, with remaining parts taken from reference TRBV11-2 and TRBJ1-1, reads EAGVAQSPRYKIIEKRQSVAFWCNPISGHATLYWYQQILGQGPKLLIQFQNNGVVDDSQLPKDRFSAERLKGVDSTLKIQPAKLEDSAVYLCASSSMGSWAFFGQGTRLTVV.

This clonotype has a count of ten or more. The chain is built from TRBV3-1 and TRBJ2-7, with D unclear. Germline values: CDR1 LGHDT, CDR2 YNNKEL (reference sequence). With 3 bases removed from V and 4 bases from J, the gap between germline ends came to 13 bases. The CDR3 spans 14 residues. For the CDR3, the DNA is TGTGCCAGCAGCCACCGTGGTGTTCTATACGAGCAGTACTTC. Translation gives CASSHRGVLYEQYF.

Many counts were recorded for this clonotype. In DNA form, the CDR3 reads TGTGCCTGGAGTCCTACGTTGGCCGGCGAGCAGTACTTC. Translation gives CAWSPTLAGEQYF. The chain joins TRBV30 to TRBJ2-7; D gene uncertain. Trimming took off 2 bases at V and 6 bases at J, with 14 bases between the two ends. The CDR3 consists of 13 residues. CDR1 and CDR2 from the germline V gene are GTSNPN and SVGIG (reference sequence).

This clonotype was found many times. V usage is TRBV20-1 and J usage is TRBJ2-1, with D perhaps TRBD1 (5 bases). This CDR3 spans 13 amino acids. Trimming removed 3 bases at V and 7 bases at J, with 13 bases between. Per germline, CDR1 DFQATT and CDR2 SNEGSKA (reference sequence). In DNA form, the CDR3 reads TGCAGTGCTAGTCGGCAGGGCATGAATGAGCAGTTCTTC. Its translation: CSASRQGMNEQFF.

The V gene is TRBV11-2, the J gene TRBJ2-5; D not resolved. V was clipped by 8 bases and J by 2 bases, with 0 bases between them. The CDR3 covers 9 residues. Germline V gene lookup returns CDR1 SGHAT and CDR2 FQNNGV. Here the CDR3 DNA reads TGTGCCAGCCAAGAGACCCAGTACTTC. The encoded protein is CASQETQYF.

This clonotype came up a few times. This chain joins TRBV4-1 and TRBJ2-5, with 10 bases matching TRBD1. Germline loops: CDR1 MGHRA, CDR2 YSYEKL. V shed 0 bases, J shed 5 bases, and the junction held 3 bases outside the gene matches. This CDR3 is 15 amino acids long. CDR3 residues: CASSQDDRGLETQYF. The CDR3 coding sequence is TGCGCCAGCAGCCAAGATGACAGGGGGCTTGAGACCCAGTACTTC.

This clonotype was seen a few times. The rearrangement links TRBV10-3 to TRBJ2-2, with D possibly matching TRBD1 (6 bases). This CDR3 has 14 residues. The germline V gene has CDR1 ENHRY and CDR2 SYGVKD. Trimming left V 8 bases short and J 6 bases short, with 16 bases between. This chain's CDR3 is CAIGDILQSGELFF. CDR3 DNA sequence: TGTGCCATCGGGGACATTTTGCAGTCCGGGGAGCTGTTTTTT.

This clonotype has only a few counts. V is TRBV20-1 and J is TRBJ2-7; D unclear. The germline V gene encodes CDR1 DFQATT and CDR2 SNEGSKA (reference sequence). The CDR3 runs 11 residues. V was trimmed by 0 bases and J by 3 bases, leaving 3 bases between them. The CDR3 here is CSAREDYEQYF. Here the CDR3 DNA reads TGCAGTGCTAGAGAGGACTACGAGCAGTACTTC.

Many counts were recorded for this clonotype. The rearrangement uses TRBV3-1 and TRBJ2-7; 8 bases agree with TRBD2. Germline V gene data show CDR1 as LGHDT and CDR2 as YNNKEL (reference sequence). This CDR3 comprises 16 residues. V lost 3 bases and J lost 3; bases outside the gene matches: 10. CDR3: CASSQATSGLNYEQYF. CDR3 DNA: TGTGCCAGCAGCCAGGCAACTAGCGGACTAAACTACGAGCAGTACTTC.

This clonotype was picked up many times. The V and J genes are TRBV7-9 and TRBJ2-1, with TRBD1 matching 10 bases. This CDR3 is built from 19 residues. Per the germline V gene, CDR1 is SEHNR and CDR2 is FQNEAQ (reference sequence). Trimming removed 4 bases from V and 5 bases from J; junction bases left unmatched: 17. As DNA, the CDR3 is TGTGCCAGCAGCTACCGGGACAGGGGAAGGGCTCTGGCACACAATGAGCAGTTCTTC. It is translated as CASSYRDRGRALAHNEQFF. The full variable domain, its missing parts supplied by reference TRBV7-9 and TRBJ2-1, is DTGVSQNPRHKITKRGQNVTFRCDPISEHNRLYWYRQTLGQGPEFLTYFQNEAQLEKSRLLSDRFSAERPKGSFSTLEIQRTEQGDSAMYLCASSYRDRGRALAHNEQFFGPGTRLTVL.

The chain links TRBV19 to TRBJ2-1; the match to TRBD2 covers 15 bases. CDR3 length: 14 amino acids. V lost 8 bases, J lost 7 bases, and 3 bases stayed unmatched. Looked up from germline, CDR1 is LNHDA and CDR2 is SQIVND (reference sequence). CDR3 protein: CASGLAGGPNEQFF. CDR3 nucleotides: TGTGCCAGTGGACTAGCGGGAGGGCCAAATGAGCAGTTCTTC. Full variable domain (outside the CDR3, taken from reference TRBV19 and TRBJ2-1): DGGITQSPKYLFRKEGQNVTLSCEQNLNHDAMYWYRQDPGQGLRLIYYSQIVNDFQKGDIAEGYSVSREKKESFPLTVTSAQKNPTAFYLCASGLAGGPNEQFFGPGTRLTVL.